These T cell receptor beta chains were read from a single sample in a study of CD8+ T cells in alopecia areata. Libraries were prepared by immunoSEQ multiplex PCR; TCRdb keeps only in-frame clonotypes and omits some of them. This sample has 120,000 to 150,000 clones; 62% occur once, and the top ten carry 30% to 45%. Sequencing was carried out using CD8+ T cells sorted from blood. These receptors were obtained from a human donor in good health. The CDR3 runs from the conserved cysteine through the conserved F or W. D genes are given only for firm matches. Clone size is not always given. Where it is, it says once, few, many or a class for expanded clones.

CDR3 DNA,CDR3 protein,D gene,clone size,J gene,V gene
TGTGCCAGCAGCCAACTAGCGGGTGACTACAATGAGCAGTTCTTC,CASSQLAGDYNEQFF,TRBD2,-,TRBJ2-1,TRBV6-4
TGTGCCAGCAGCTTAACCCGGGACTACAATGAGCAGTTCTTC,CASSLTRDYNEQFF,-,few,TRBJ2-1,TRBV7-3
TGTGCCACCCCTGGACGCAGGACCTCAGAAGCTTTCTTT,CATPGRRTSEAFF,-,-,TRBJ1-1,TRBV2
TGTGCCAGCAGTCCCATGGGACCTCAGTCGAGCATTCAGTACTTC,CASSPMGPQSSIQYF,-,-,TRBJ2-4,TRBV27
TGTGCCAGCAGTGAAGAGGACACCCTCCATACGCAGTATTTT,CASSEEDTLHTQYF,-,-,TRBJ2-3,TRBV2
TGCGCCAGCAGTCAACCCCGGGGGACAGATACGCAGTATTTT,CASSQPRGTDTQYF,-,-,TRBJ2-3,TRBV23-1
TGTGCCAGCAGCGAGTCCTACGAGCAGTACTTC,CASSESYEQYF,-,-,TRBJ2-7,TRBV11-2
TGTGCCAGCAGCTTAGGGGCGGAAGGGGCTCGCAATGAGCAGTTCTTC,CASSLGAEGARNEQFF,-,few,TRBJ2-1,TRBV13
TGCGCCAGCGGCCCCCGGGTCTTCGGCGAGCAGTACTTC,CASGPRVFGEQYF,-,few,TRBJ2-7,TRBV4-1
TGTGCCAGCAGTTACGATGTTAGCTCCTACGAGCAGTACTTC,CASSYDVSSYEQYF,-,-,TRBJ2-7,TRBV6-5
TGTGCCAGCAGCTTACCGGGGATGACTAGCGGGAGACAGGACTTC,CASSLPGMTSGRQDF,TRBD2,-,TRBJ2-5,TRBV7-2
TGTGCCAGCTCCCGTAGCGGGACCCTCAGGTACGAGCAGTACTTC,CASSRSGTLRYEQYF,TRBD2,few,TRBJ2-7,TRBV18
TGTGCTAGTGGCCGCCGGGGGCTTGGCTACACCTTC,CASGRRGLGYTF,-,-,TRBJ1-2,TRBV12-5
TGCAGCGCGAGGGACGGCTCCTACGAGCAGTACTTC,CSARDGSYEQYF,-,-,TRBJ2-7,TRBV29-1
TGCAGCGCACCGACAGGACTCTATGGCTACACCTTC,CSAPTGLYGYTF,-,few,TRBJ1-2,TRBV29-1
TGTGCCAGCAGACTAGCGGGAGGGCCGGTGGATACGCAGTATTTT,CASRLAGGPVDTQYF,TRBD2,-,TRBJ2-3,TRBV27
TGTGCCAGCAGCTTAGTGGTTAATGAGCAGTTCTTC,CASSLVVNEQFF,-,few,TRBJ2-1,TRBV7-9
TGCAGCGTAATAAGTAGCCCCCAGTCGGGAGAGCAGTACTTC,CSVISSPQSGEQYF,-,-,TRBJ2-7,TRBV29-1
TGTGCCAGTAGTCCAGGGGCTTGGACTGAAGCTTTCTTT,CASSPGAWTEAFF,-,few,TRBJ1-1,TRBV19
TGCAGCGGGGGAGCGAGCGGGAGGTCGGGAGAGACCCAGTACTTC,CSGGASGRSGETQYF,TRBD2,-,TRBJ2-5,TRBV29-1
TGCGCCAGCAGCCACGGGAGCTCCTACGAGCAGTACTTC,CASSHGSSYEQYF,-,-,TRBJ2-7,TRBV5-1
TGTGCCAGCAGCCAAGTCGGGACTAGCGGGAGTTACGAGCAGTACTTC,CASSQVGTSGSYEQYF,TRBD2,-,TRBJ2-7,TRBV4-2
TGTGCCAGTAGTCGACCAGAGGCTCCAGAAGCTGAAGCTTTCTTT,CASSRPEAPEAEAFF,-,-,TRBJ1-1,TRBV19
TGTGCCAGCAGTTTTTCAGGAAATGGCGAGCAGTACTTC,CASSFSGNGEQYF,-,once,TRBJ2-7,TRBV27
TGCGCCAGCAGTCCACTGCCAGGGGAGGCCACTGAAGCTTTCTTT,CASSPLPGEATEAFF,-,-,TRBJ1-1,TRBV10-1
TGTGCCTGGAGTTGGGGCGGGAACACTGAAGCTTTCTTT,CAWSWGGNTEAFF,-,-,TRBJ1-1,TRBV30
TGTGCCAGCAGCTTAGGGAATGAGCAGTTCTTC,CASSLGNEQFF,-,-,TRBJ2-1,TRBV7-6
TGTGCCAGCAGCCTATGGAGTTCTGGGGCCAACGTCCTGACTTTC,CASSLWSSGANVLTF,-,once,TRBJ2-6,TRBV11-2
TGTGCCAGCAGACTAGCGTATGAGCAGTTCTTC,CASRLAYEQFF,TRBD2,few,TRBJ2-1,TRBV6-1
TGCAGCGTTGAACACCGACAGAGCTCCTACAATGAGCAGTTCTTC,CSVEHRQSSYNEQFF,-,once,TRBJ2-1,TRBV29-1
TGTGCCAGCAGCTTAAGAAGCGGGATTCAAGAGACCCAGTACTTC,CASSLRSGIQETQYF,TRBD2,few,TRBJ2-5,TRBV7-2
TGTGCCAGCAGCTCCGACAGGGGGCGAGAAAAACTGTTTTTT,CASSSDRGREKLFF,TRBD1,few,TRBJ1-4,TRBV7-9
TGTGCCAGCGCCCTCCTGCACGCGGGGGCCTACGAGCAGTACTTC,CASALLHAGAYEQYF,TRBD2,-,TRBJ2-7,TRBV6-6
TGTGCCAGCAGCTTACCGCCGGGTGAGCAGTTCTTC,CASSLPPGEQFF,-,-,TRBJ2-1,TRBV13
TGCAGCGACTTCTTGGGGGGCGGGATGGGCACAGATACGCAGTATTTT,CSDFLGGGMGTDTQYF,-,-,TRBJ2-3,TRBV29-1
TGTGCCAGCAGCCAGAGGAACGCTGATGAGCAGTTCTTC,CASSQRNADEQFF,-,-,TRBJ2-1,TRBV4-2
TGTGCCAGCAGTTACTCGTCGGGGAGCACTGAAGCTTTCTTT,CASSYSSGSTEAFF,-,-,TRBJ1-1,TRBV6-5
TGCAGCGCCCACGACAGGGGTAACGCTCGAGGGACCCAGTACTTC,CSAHDRGNARGTQYF,TRBD1,-,TRBJ2-5,TRBV29-1
TGTGCCAGCAGTGAAGACGAATTCCTTTATGGCTACACCTTC,CASSEDEFLYGYTF,-,-,TRBJ1-2,TRBV25-1
TGTGCCAGCAGTTTATTTCCGGCTCAGCCCCAGCATTTT,CASSLFPAQPQHF,-,-,TRBJ1-5,TRBV28
TGTGCCAGCAGCCCCGCAGTTAGCGAAGATACGCAGTATTTT,CASSPAVSEDTQYF,-,-,TRBJ2-3,TRBV7-9
TGTGCCAGCAGCTTGGGGGTGGGACTAGCGGGAGACGAGCAGTACTTC,CASSLGVGLAGDEQYF,TRBD2,-,TRBJ2-7,TRBV7-2
TGCGCCAGCAGCCAAGTAAGGGGGCTTTACGAGCAGTACTTC,CASSQVRGLYEQYF,TRBD1,-,TRBJ2-7,TRBV4-1
TGTGCCAGCCACGTTAACAATGAGCAGTTCTTC,CASHVNNEQFF,-,once,TRBJ2-1,TRBV27
TGTGCCAGCAGCTCCGTATGGGGGGGATACAATGAGCAGTTCTTC,CASSSVWGGYNEQFF,TRBD2,few,TRBJ2-1,TRBV6-5
TGTGCCAGCAGCGTAGGGGCAGGGGAAACTGAAGCTTTCTTT,CASSVGAGETEAFF,-,few,TRBJ1-1,TRBV9
TGTGCCAGCAGCTTAGCGGCGGCGGACTCTGGAAACACCATATATTTT,CASSLAAADSGNTIYF,-,few,TRBJ1-3,TRBV7-9
TGCGCCAGCAGCTTCGGGAGGGCGGGCATCGATGAGCAGTTCTTC,CASSFGRAGIDEQFF,TRBD2,-,TRBJ2-1,TRBV5-1
TGTGCCAGCACATCCTGGGGGCAGAACTATGGCTACACCTTC,CASTSWGQNYGYTF,-,-,TRBJ1-2,TRBV27
TGTGCCAGCAAAGGGCCAAGGGTGCAAGAGACCCAGTACTTC,CASKGPRVQETQYF,-,-,TRBJ2-5,TRBV19
TGTGCCATCAGTGACCCGGGGAGCTCCTACGAGCAGTACTTC,CAISDPGSSYEQYF,-,few,TRBJ2-7,TRBV10-3
TGTGCCATCAGTGAACCGGGACTTGAGGATACGCAGTATTTT,CAISEPGLEDTQYF,-,-,TRBJ2-3,TRBV10-3
TGTGCCAGCAGCTTGGAAGGACAGGGAAACTATGGCTACACCTTC,CASSLEGQGNYGYTF,TRBD1,few,TRBJ1-2,TRBV5-4
TGCGCCAGCGCCCTGACGGGGGATACGCAGTATTTT,CASALTGDTQYF,-,-,TRBJ2-3,TRBV5-1
TGTGCCAGCAGCCCTGGGGCCCCCAAAAACATTCAGTACTTC,CASSPGAPKNIQYF,-,-,TRBJ2-4,TRBV9